The sequence of this T cell receptor beta chain was determined in a study of T cells expressing NK-cell markers. Study-wide context: TCR beta repertoires came from sorted CD3+CD56+NKG2C+, CD3+CD56+NKG2C- and CD3+CD56-NKG2C+ T cells. The eight sequenced donors comprised seven who were HCMV-seropositive and one who was seronegative.

Per germline, CDR1 SGHTA and CDR2 FQGNSA. This CDR3 contains 17 residues. 5'RACE template switching with UMIs generated TCR beta cDNA. TCRdb re-called the 5' RACE reads; every CDR3 protein appears as one record, without DNA. The sample yields a few hundred thousand distinct CDR3 sequences, of which the top ten take up approximately 0.39%. Notes on this clonotype: As yet, its antigen is unknown.

General study findings and limits: In several donors, dominant clonotypes made up about 28.3-60.1% of CD3+CD56-NKG2C+ cells.

Material for sequencing was blood T cells: a sorted CD56 or NKG2C T cell subset, CD4+ or CD8+ T cells, or bulk PBMC T cells (not recorded which). This chain links TRBV7-2 with TRBJ1-3. This TCR was recovered from a man aged 18 to 29 in good health. The CDR3 region is CASSLYIQGQAGNTIYF. The full variable domain, its missing parts supplied by reference TRBV7-2 and TRBJ1-3, is GAGVSQSPSNKVTEKGKDVELRCDPISGHTALYWYRQSLGQGLEFLIYFQGNSAPDKSGLPSDRFSAERTGGSVSTLTIQRTQQEDSAVYLCASSLYIQGQAGNTIYFGEGSWLTVV.